One and the same sample provided the 29 T cell receptor beta chains below, sequenced in a study of cytomegalovirus exposure and HLA in healthy donors. The PCR made use of 60 Vbeta and 13 Jbeta primers. The method was immunoSEQ multiplex PCR; TCRdb's version includes in-frame clones alone and lacks a portion of them. The sample holds about 110,000 clones; under 70% are singletons and the top ten take 8.7%. The material sequenced was PBMCs. These receptor sequences come from a man aged 30 to 45 in good health and CMV-seropositive.

This clone turned up a few times. DNA for the CDR3: TGTGCCAGCAGTTACCTGTGGGACAGATCCTACGAGCAGTACTTC. This gives the protein CASSYLWDRSYEQYF. The rearrangement joins TRBV6-6 to TRBJ2-7; TRBD1 agrees at 7 bases. The germline gives CDR1 MNHNY, CDR2 SVGAGI (reference sequence). CDR3 length equals 15 residues. The ends lost 2 bases at V and 1 base at J; junction bases unmatched: 5.

The gene calls are TRBV9 and TRBJ2-3; D ambiguous. Germline loops: CDR1 SGDLS, CDR2 YYNGEE. Trimming removed 4 bases from V and 3 bases from J, with 12 bases in between. The CDR3 length is 14 residues. CDR3 amino acids: CASSPASATDTQYF. Written as DNA, the CDR3 is TGTGCCAGCAGCCCCGCCAGCGCGACAGATACGCAGTATTTT.

The V call is TRBV5-6, the J call TRBJ2-4, with 12 bases lining up with TRBD2. The CDR3 is made up of 16 amino acids. The J segment lost 6 bases and the V segment lost 5 bases, leaving 9 bases of the junction unmatched. The germline V gene has CDR1 SGHDT and CDR2 YYEEEE. DNA for the CDR3: TGTGCCAGCAGTCCCGGACTAGCGGGGTTTGGAAACATTCAGTACTTC. Amino acid sequence: CASSPGLAGFGNIQYF.

V usage is TRBV7-2 and J usage is TRBJ2-3, with TRBD2 matching over 10 bases. This CDR3 region has 15 residues. In germline, CDR1 is SGHTA, CDR2 FQGNSA. Unmatched junction bases numbered 6, after V lost 6 bases and J lost 3 bases. CDR3: CASRFSGGRTDTQYF. DNA of the CDR3: TGTGCCAGCAGATTTAGCGGGGGGAGAACAGATACGCAGTATTTT.

This chain connects TRBV10-3 to TRBJ2-3; TRBD1 matches 11 bases. The J segment lost 0 bases and the V segment lost 7 bases, leaving 12 bases of the junction unmatched. This CDR3 is 18 amino acids long. Germline CDR1 ENHRY, CDR2 SYGVKD. CDR3 DNA sequence: TGTGCCATCACCGGGACCGGGACAGGGGGATCTAGCACAGATACGCAGTATTTT. Its translation: CAITGTGTGGSSTDTQYF.

The rearrangement links TRBV5-1 to TRBJ2-7; D is possibly TRBD2 (5 bases). CDR1 is SGHRS and CDR2 is YFSETQ in the germline V gene. Trimming cost V 0 bases and J 2 bases, with 18 bases left between them. The CDR3 extends over 17 amino acids. CDR3 protein: CASSLAGVGRITYEQYV. CDR3 DNA: TGCGCCAGCAGCTTGGCCGGGGTGGGTCGGATCACCTACGAGCAGTACGTC.

This clone has just a few counts. This chain uses TRBV19 with TRBJ1-2; no reliable D call. Per germline, CDR1 LNHDA and CDR2 SQIVND (reference sequence). Trimming took off 7 bases at V and 4 bases at J, with 10 bases between the two ends. The CDR3 sequence is 12 residues long. CDR3 DNA sequence: TGTGCCAGTAATGCCGGTGGCTATGGCTACACCTTC. It encodes CASNAGGYGYTF.

The chain employs TRBV12-5 and TRBJ2-3; 7 bases are shared with TRBD2. With 0 bases clipped from V and 1 base from J, the junction kept 7 bases outside the gene matches. The germline CDR1 and CDR2 sequences are LGHNT and FRNRAP. This CDR3 contains 17 residues. Here the CDR3 reads CASGLVWEGIRTDTQYF. The CDR3 region has the DNA TGTGCTAGTGGTTTGGTATGGGAGGGGATTCGCACAGATACGCAGTATTTT. The full variable domain, its missing parts supplied by reference TRBV12-5 and TRBJ2-3, is DARVTQTPRHKVTEMGQEVTMRCQPILGHNTVFWYRQTMMQGLELLAYFRNRAPLDDSGMPKDRFSAEMPDATLATLKIQPSEPRDSAVYFCASGLVWEGIRTDTQYFGPGTRLTVL.

V gene TRBV9 combines with J gene TRBJ1-3, with D possibly TRBD1 on 6 matching bases. Trimming pared 3 bases from V and 2 bases from J, leaving 12 bases between. Germline values: CDR1 SGDLS, CDR2 YYNGEE. This CDR3 has 15 amino acids. The CDR3 bases are TGTGCCAGCAGCGCCTCCTGGACAGCTGGAAACACCATATATTTT. Its protein product is CASSASWTAGNTIYF.

The rearrangement uses TRBV30 and TRBJ1-3; 7 nucleotides line up with TRBD1. This CDR3 is built from 15 residues. Trimming at V came to 3 bases and at J to 0 bases, leaving 5 bases not matched to a gene. Germline V gives CDR1 GTSNPN, CDR2 SVGIG (reference sequence). CDR3 residues: CAWRSDRNSGNTIYF. CDR3 bases: TGTGCCTGGAGATCGGACAGGAACTCTGGAAACACCATATATTTT.

The CDR3 loop is CASSLTGGGGGEQFF. Written as DNA, the CDR3 is TGTGCCAGCAGCTTAACGGGAGGAGGGGGGGGTGAGCAGTTCTTC. J is TRBJ2-1 and V is TRBV7-2; weak D call: TRBD2 (7 bases). Trimming took 2 bases from V and 9 from J, leaving 17 bases between them. This CDR3 has 15 amino acids. Looked up from germline, CDR1 is SGHTA and CDR2 is FQGNSA.

This chain connects TRBV5-1 to TRBJ2-7, with 8 nucleotides matching TRBD1. There are 15 residues in the CDR3. Germline CDR1 SGHRS, CDR2 YFSETQ. V shed 3 bases and J 3 bases; nucleotides not matched to a gene: 8. The CDR3 DNA reads TGCGCCAGCAGCTCCTGGGGGACAGGTGGCTACGAGCAGTACTTC. Amino acid sequence: CASSSWGTGGYEQYF.

The rearrangement uses TRBV19 and TRBJ1-5; TRBD1 agrees at 8 bases. Looked up from germline, CDR1 is LNHDA and CDR2 is SQIVND (reference sequence). This CDR3 comprises 13 residues. V lost 5 bases to trimming and J lost 5 bases; unmatched junction nucleotides: 2. CDR3 residues: CASSPDRDQPQHF. The CDR3 DNA reads TGTGCCAGTAGTCCGGACAGGGATCAGCCCCAGCATTTT.

The chain carries TRBV28 and TRBJ2-7; TRBD2 agrees at 8 bases. Per germline, CDR1 MDHEN and CDR2 SYDVKM. V was clipped by 5 bases and J by 3 bases; unmatched bases: 18. The CDR3 length is 18 residues. The CDR3 protein is CASSPPLGLAGNLYEQYV. The CDR3 nucleotides are TGTGCCAGCAGTCCACCACTAGGGCTAGCGGGTAACCTCTACGAGCAGTACGTC.

The chain is built from TRBV30 and TRBJ2-2; 7 bases agree with TRBD1. Trimming cost V 2 bases and J 6 bases; bases outside gene matches: 6. CDR3 size: 14 residues. Germline V CDR1 and CDR2: GTSNPN, SVGIG (reference sequence). The CDR3 nucleotides read TGTGCCTGGAGTCTCAGGGGGTTTTCCGGGGAGCTGTTTTTT. This translates into CAWSLRGFSGELFF.

V usage is TRBV5-1 and J usage is TRBJ2-5; possible D gene TRBD2, 5 bases. Trimming removed 4 bases from V and 10 bases from J, with 17 bases in between. The germline CDR1 and CDR2 sequences are SGHRS and YFSETQ. The CDR3 is 13 amino acids. CDR3 sequence reads: CASSPGVKEDQYF. The CDR3 DNA follows: TGCGCCAGCAGCCCCGGCGTAAAGGAGGACCAGTACTTC.

The V and J genes are TRBV7-2 and TRBJ2-2; a weak D match, TRBD2 (7 bases). Per the germline V gene, CDR1 is SGHTA and CDR2 is FQGNSA. With 5 bases removed from V and 3 bases from J, the gap between germline ends came to 13 bases. The CDR3 sequence is 15 residues long. The CDR3 spells CASSPRGGYTGELFF. As DNA, the CDR3 is TGTGCCAGCAGCCCGAGGGGGGGGTACACCGGGGAGCTGTTTTTT.

This chain uses TRBV6-5 with TRBJ1-3; TRBD1 might be the D (5 bases). Trimming stripped 2 bases from V and 0 bases from J, with 5 bases between. This CDR3 comprises 14 residues. CDR1 and CDR2 from the germline V gene are MNHEY and SVGAGI. The CDR3 DNA is TGTGCCAGCAGTTACAGGGGCTCTGGAAACACCATATATTTT. Protein product: CASSYRGSGNTIYF.

CDR3: CASSQAWDRGPSYGYTF. The DNA of the CDR3 is TGCGCCAGCAGCCAAGCTTGGGACAGGGGGCCGAGCTATGGCTACACCTTC. The chain combines TRBV4-1 with TRBJ1-2; TRBD1 agrees at 12 bases. V shed 1 base, J shed 4 bases, and the junction held 7 bases outside the gene matches. There are 17 residues in the CDR3. In germline, CDR1 is MGHRA, CDR2 YSYEKL.

This clone was recorded once. This chain joins TRBV4-1 and TRBJ1-2; D remains unclear. The V end was cut by 0 bases, the J end by 2 bases, with 10 bases between. The V gene's germline CDR1 is MGHRA and CDR2 YSYEKL. CDR3 length: 15 residues. In DNA form, the CDR3 reads TGCGCCAGCAGCCAAGACAGGCTTACGAACTATGGCTACACCTTC. This encodes CASSQDRLTNYGYTF.

The CDR3 loop reads CASSFGTSGVYEQYF. The CDR3 nucleotides are TGTGCCAGCAGTTTCGGGACTAGCGGGGTCTACGAGCAGTACTTC. The rearrangement links TRBV27 to TRBJ2-7; 13 bases match TRBD2. The CDR3 is 15 residues long. Germline lookup yields CDR1 MNHEY and CDR2 SMNVEV (reference sequence). V lost 3 bases to trimming and J lost 3 bases; unmatched junction nucleotides: 2.

The rearrangement links TRBV27 to TRBJ2-3; 8 nucleotides line up with TRBD2. The CDR3 is 18 amino acids. Germline assignment: CDR1 MNHEY and CDR2 SMNVEV (reference sequence). The junction had 11 bases not matched to a gene; V was cut back by 2 bases and J by 1 base. The CDR3 protein is CASSLRTSGPRGTDTQYF. CDR3 DNA: TGTGCCAGCAGTTTACGAACTAGCGGTCCTAGGGGCACAGATACGCAGTATTTT.

The chain recombines TRBV9 with TRBJ2-1; 7 bases map to TRBD2. Losses at the gene ends were 3 bases for V and 4 bases for J; bases not matched to a gene: 4. The CDR3 extends over 14 amino acids. CDR1 is SGDLS and CDR2 is YYNGEE in the germline V gene. The CDR3 DNA reads as TGTGCCAGCAGCGGGACTAGTCGTTACAATGAGCAGTTCTTC. It encodes CASSGTSRYNEQFF.

This clone was observed a handful of times. V and J are TRBV10-3 and TRBJ1-3; D not resolved. V was clipped by 7 bases and J by 0 bases, with 13 bases between them. The CDR3 is made up of 15 amino acids. CDR1 is ENHRY, CDR2 SYGVKD, per germline. The CDR3 DNA reads as TGTGCCATCACTACGACACCCGACTCTGGAAACACCATATATTTT. It yields the protein CAITTTPDSGNTIYF.

V is TRBV4-3 and J is TRBJ2-1, with D perhaps matching TRBD2 (5 bases). Trimming took 1 base from V and 5 from J, leaving 9 bases between them. Germline CDR1 is LGHNA and CDR2 is YSLEER. The CDR3 has 14 residues. CDR3 sequence reads: CASSQASGNNEQFF. The CDR3 DNA follows: TGCGCCAGCAGCCAAGCGAGCGGAAACAATGAGCAGTTCTTC.

This chain links TRBV7-2 with TRBJ2-1; 10 bases match TRBD2. The V and J ends lost 5 bases and 7 bases, in that order; junction bases with no gene match: 11. From germline, CDR1 is SGHTA and CDR2 FQGNSA. This CDR3 region has 16 residues. CDR3 coding DNA: TGTGCCAGCAGCCCAACGAGCGGGAGGGCCGAGAATGAGCAGTTCTTC. Its translation is CASSPTSGRAENEQFF.

V gene TRBV30 combines with J gene TRBJ1-5, with D unresolved. The CDR3 runs to 15 residues. Germline lookup yields CDR1 GTSNPN and CDR2 SVGIG (reference sequence). Between the trimmed V and J ends, which lost 2 bases and 4 bases, there was a span of 15 bases. This chain's CDR3 is CAWSSPGSANQPQHF. DNA for the CDR3: TGTGCCTGGAGTTCCCCAGGATCGGCAAATCAGCCCCAGCATTTT. Full variable domain (missing parts from reference TRBV30 and TRBJ1-5): SQTIHQWPATLVQPVGSPLSLECTVEGTSNPNLYWYRQAAGRGLQLLFYSVGIGQISSEVPQNLSASRPQDRQFILSSKKLLLSDSGFYLCAWSSPGSANQPQHFGDGTRLSIL.

In this sample, this clone turned up a few times. V is TRBV4-2 and J is TRBJ1-5; tentatively, D is TRBD1 (6 bases). The CDR3 consists of 14 residues. The ends were cut back, 4 bases at V and 5 bases at J, with 12 bases in the middle. Germline lookup yields CDR1 LGHNA and CDR2 YNFKEQ. In DNA form, the CDR3 reads TGTGCCAGCAGCCCACAGGGACGGGATCAGCCCCAGCATTTT. Translated: CASSPQGRDQPQHF.

The rearrangement links TRBV21-1 to TRBJ2-7; the D call of TRBD2 is as the table states it, not checked on the DNA. TRBV21-1 is listed as a pseudogene. CDR3 length: 14 residues. The CDR3 bases are TGTGCCAGCAGCAGTACTCAACCCCACTACGAGCAGTACTTC. Amino acid sequence: CASSSTQPHYEQYF.